This T cell receptor beta chain derives from a study of T cell changes during pregnancy in multiple sclerosis. The CDR3 has 13 amino acids. Germline CDR1 is SQVTM and CDR2 is ANQGSEA. Sequencing was performed with immunoSEQ multiplex PCR; in TCRdb, only in-frame clones are kept and a portion is missing. The table has tens of thousands of clones, about 91% seen once. The input for sequencing was CD8+ T cells from peripheral blood mononuclear cells, taken before pregnancy. The sequence came from a female donor with multiple sclerosis, enrolled in a pregnancy study. The V and J genes are TRBV29-1 and TRBJ2-7, with 7 bases fitting TRBD2. In nucleotides, the CDR3 is TGCCTCCTCCCCGGGGGGAGACAATCGAAGCAGTACTTC. Protein: CLLPGGRQSKQYF.